The 28 T cell receptor beta chains below come from one sample, sequenced in a study of CD4+ T cells in melanoma. The assay was immunoSEQ multiplex PCR, and TCRdb's table has in-frame clones only and misses some. The sample holds approximately 14,000 clones; approximately 80% are singletons and the top ten take 6.4%. Sequenced sample: cells from a culture (not recorded whether cultured in vitro). These receptors were collected from a human donor with melanoma.

This chain uses TRBV2 with TRBJ1-5, with D uncertain. Germline V gene lookup returns CDR1 SNHLY and CDR2 FYNNEI. Trimming removed 1 base from V and 5 bases from J, with 6 bases in between. This CDR3 is built from 13 residues. The CDR3 nucleotides are TGTGCCAGCAGTGAAGACAGTCATCAGCCCCAGCATTTT. It specifies CASSEDSHQPQHF.

This chain connects TRBV4-1 to TRBJ1-4; D is perhaps TRBD1 (5 bases). Germline V CDR1 and CDR2: MGHRA, YSYEKL. The CDR3 consists of 15 residues. The V end lost 0 bases, the J end lost 9 bases, and 14 bases lay between the germline ends. CDR3 sequence reads: CASSQDPGPEKKLFF. The CDR3 DNA is TGCGCCAGCAGCCAAGATCCGGGGCCGGAGAAAAAACTGTTTTTT.

This clone was found a few times. This chain joins TRBV21-1 and TRBJ2-7; TRBD2, as called in the table, went unchecked against the DNA. TRBV21-1 is designated a pseudogene. The CDR3 runs to 15 residues. In DNA, the CDR3 is TGTGCCAGCACCAAATCAGGCGGGCAACTAAGCGAGCAGTACTTC. Its protein is CASTKSGGQLSEQYF.

The chain employs TRBV7-3 and TRBJ1-4; D call uncertain. Germline loops: CDR1 SGHTA, CDR2 FQGTGA. Trimming left V 1 base short and J 0 bases short, with 15 bases between. The CDR3 is 18 residues long. CDR3 sequence: CASSLRGPVSATNEKLFF. The CDR3 DNA reads as TGTGCCAGCAGCTTAAGAGGGCCCGTCAGTGCAACTAATGAAAAACTGTTTTTT.

The chain carries TRBV11-3 and TRBJ2-3; no definite D call. The V and J ends lost 0 bases and 5 bases respectively, with 6 bases between them. Germline V gene sequence: CDR1 SGHNT, CDR2 YENEEA. The CDR3 is 13 amino acids. The CDR3 DNA reads as TGTGCCAGCAGCTTAGATCATCTAGATACGCAGTATTTT. Protein: CASSLDHLDTQYF. Combining the CDR3 with reference TRBV11-3 and TRBJ2-3 gives the whole variable domain EAGVVQSPRYKIIEKKQPVAFWCNPISGHNTLYWYLQNLGQGPELLIRYENEEAVDDSQLPKDRFSAERLKGVDSTLKIQPAELGDSAVYLCASSLDHLDTQYFGPGTRLTVL.

This clone has only one observation. The rearrangement joins TRBV21-1 to TRBJ1-5. TRBV21-1 is described as a pseudogene. The CDR3 covers 13 residues. This CDR3 reads CASRWKSMEPQHF. CDR3 bases: TGTGCCAGCCGATGGAAGTCCATGGAGCCCCAGCATTTT.

The chain employs TRBV5-4 and TRBJ1-2; D might be TRBD1 (5 bases). V was trimmed by 1 base and J by 4 bases, leaving 11 bases between them. The CDR3 has 14 residues. CDR1 is SGHNT and CDR2 is YYREEE in the germline V gene (reference sequence). CDR3 region: CASSLRGYGYGYTF. CDR3 bases: TGTGCCAGCAGCTTGCGGGGGTACGGCTATGGCTACACCTTC.

V is TRBV5-1 and J is TRBJ2-5, with D possibly being TRBD1 (6 bases). The DNA end favors TRBJ2-7, so the J call may be wrong. The CDR3 totals 14 residues. Germline values: CDR1 SGHRS, CDR2 YFSETQ. As DNA, the CDR3 is TGCGCCAGCAGCTCGGGGACACCTACCCACGAGCAGTACTTC. Protein product: CASSSGTPTHEQYF.

J is TRBJ1-1 and V is TRBV4-1, with 7 bases lining up with TRBD1. The V and J ends lost 3 bases and 5 bases, in that order; junction bases with no gene match: 9. Germline values: CDR1 MGHRA, CDR2 YSYEKL. This CDR3 is built from 15 residues. CDR3 DNA: TGCGCCAGCAGCCAGGACTTAAGGGGGCGGACTGAAGCTTTCTTT. Translated: CASSQDLRGRTEAFF.

The chain couples TRBV7-9 to TRBJ1-1; weak D call: TRBD1 (5 bases). There are 15 residues in the CDR3. Trimming removed 5 bases at V and 0 bases at J, with 13 bases between. The germline V gene encodes CDR1 SEHNR and CDR2 FQNEAQ (reference sequence). CDR3 nucleotides: TGTGCCAGCAGCCCCCAGGGAGCCATGAACACTGAAGCTTTCTTT. Its protein product is CASSPQGAMNTEAFF. The full variable domain, with the rest looked up from reference TRBV7-9 and TRBJ1-1, is DTGVSQNPRHKITKRGQNVTFRCDPISEHNRLYWYRQTLGQGPEFLTYFQNEAQLEKSRLLSDRFSAERPKGSFSTLEIQRTEQGDSAMYLCASSPQGAMNTEAFFGQGTRLTVV.

Comments on this clone: Other nucleotide sequences in the sample specify the same CDR3. J is TRBJ2-7 and V is TRBV11-2; TRBD1 agrees at 7 bases. The V gene end was trimmed by 5 bases and the J gene end by 2 bases; junction bases not matched to a gene: 9. CDR3 length: 15 amino acids. Germline loops: CDR1 SGHAT, CDR2 FQNNGV. This CDR3 is CASSTHRGRAYEQYF. The DNA for the CDR3 is TGTGCCAGCAGCACCCACAGGGGTAGAGCCTACGAGCAGTACTTC.

This sequence joins TRBV11-3 and TRBJ2-1; no clear D gene. The V gene lost 1 base and the J gene lost 6 bases, with 13 bases spanning the gap. The CDR3 is made up of 15 amino acids. CDR1 is SGHNT and CDR2 is YENEEA in the germline V gene. CDR3 DNA: TGTGCCAGCAGCTTAGGCGGTAGGGATCTCAATGAGCAGTTCTTC. Its translation: CASSLGGRDLNEQFF.

This chain uses TRBV6-5 with TRBJ1-2, with a weak D call TRBD1 (6 bases). Germline V lookup: CDR1 MNHEY, CDR2 SVGAGI. The CDR3 is made up of 14 amino acids. V was shortened by 4 bases and J by 4 bases, with 13 bases between the two germline ends. The CDR3 DNA reads TGTGCCAGCAGTTCACAGGGATTTGGCTATGGCTACACCTTC. Protein: CASSSQGFGYGYTF.

The chain has TRBV5-6 and TRBJ2-3; D might be TRBD1 or TRBD2, each matching 5 bases. Germline lookup yields CDR1 SGHDT and CDR2 YYEEEE. The CDR3 sequence is 15 residues long. Trimming removed 3 bases at V and 0 bases at J, with 11 bases between. The CDR3, as DNA: TGTGCCAGCAGCTACGGGACGTTTAGCACAGATACGCAGTATTTT. This sequence encodes CASSYGTFSTDTQYF.

This clone showed up just once. The CDR3 nucleotides read TGTGCCAGCAGCTTAGGGTCCCTAACCGGGACAGAAAATGAAAAACTGTTTTTT. Translated, it gives CASSLGSLTGTENEKLFF. The rearrangement joins TRBV7-9 to TRBJ1-4; 7 nucleotides agree with TRBD1. Per the germline V gene, CDR1 is SEHNR and CDR2 is FQNEAQ (reference sequence). Losses at the gene ends were 1 base for V and 5 bases for J; bases not matched to a gene: 13. The CDR3 loop spans 18 amino acids. Full variable domain (outside the CDR3, taken from reference TRBV7-9 and TRBJ1-4): DTGVSQNPRHKITKRGQNVTFRCDPISEHNRLYWYRQTLGQGPEFLTYFQNEAQLEKSRLLSDRFSAERPKGSFSTLEIQRTEQGDSAMYLCASSLGSLTGTENEKLFFGSGTQLSVL.

The chain has TRBV5-8 and TRBJ1-3; D unclear. V lost 2 bases, J lost 2 bases, and 14 bases lay in between. The germline gives CDR1 SGHTS, CDR2 YDEGEE. This CDR3 is built from 16 residues. CDR3 sequence (DNA): TGTGCCAGCAGCTTTGGATCCCACCTGGCTGGAAACACCATATATTTT. It encodes CASSFGSHLAGNTIYF.

The J gene is TRBJ2-2, the V gene TRBV9, with 10 bases identical to TRBD1. CDR1 is SGDLS and CDR2 is YYNGEE in the germline V gene. J lost 2 bases, V lost 1 base, and 14 bases had no gene match. The CDR3 loop spans 20 amino acids. The CDR3 DNA follows: TGTGCCAGCAGCGTACGCCGGGACAGGGGCCCCCGGACAAACACCGGGGAGCTGTTTTTT. It specifies CASSVRRDRGPRTNTGELFF.

This rearrangement joins TRBV5-4 to TRBJ2-1; TRBD2 agrees at 10 bases. The CDR3 sequence is 14 residues long. In germline, CDR1 is SGHNT, CDR2 YYREEE (reference sequence). V dropped 4 bases and J dropped 6; count of bases not matched to a gene: 4. The CDR3 nucleotides are TGTGCCAGCAGCGCGGGACTAGCGAGCAATGAGCAGTTCTTC. Translation gives CASSAGLASNEQFF.

This chain uses TRBV29-1 with TRBJ1-1; TRBD1 is a possible D gene (6 bases). The CDR3 runs 14 residues. Germline-derived CDR1 and CDR2 are SQVTM and ANQGSEA. V was cut by 4 bases and J by 2 bases, with 14 bases left in between. The CDR3 DNA reads as TGCAGCGTTGGACCAAGGGGGTCAAACACTGAAGCTTTCTTT. This sequence encodes CSVGPRGSNTEAFF.

V gene TRBV6-6 combines with J gene TRBJ1-1, with D possibly TRBD1 on 6 matching bases. CDR1 is MNHNY and CDR2 is SVGAGI in the germline V gene (reference sequence). The V gene lost 7 bases and the J gene lost 0 bases, with 18 bases spanning the gap. The CDR3 spans 16 residues. In DNA form, the CDR3 reads TGTGCCAGCACCCTAGGGGGGCGCATTATGAACACTGAAGCTTTCTTT. Its translation is CASTLGGRIMNTEAFF.

The rearrangement joins TRBV7-2 to TRBJ1-5; 9 bases are shared with TRBD1. CDR3 length: 16 amino acids. V lost 2 bases to trimming and J lost 4 bases; unmatched junction nucleotides: 6. Looked up from germline, CDR1 is SGHTA and CDR2 is FQGNSA. This CDR3 is CASSLYGTGNNQPQHF. The CDR3 region has the DNA TGTGCCAGCAGCTTATATGGGACAGGGAATAATCAGCCCCAGCATTTT. Looking up the rest from reference TRBV7-2 and TRBJ1-5 gives the full variable domain: GAGVSQSPSNKVTEKGKDVELRCDPISGHTALYWYRQSLGQGLEFLIYFQGNSAPDKSGLPSDRFSAERTGGSVSTLTIQRTQQEDSAVYLCASSLYGTGNNQPQHFGDGTRLSIL.

Concerning this clone: The junction departs from the called germline gene at one end, perhaps through a read error. This rearrangement joins TRBV6-1 to TRBJ1-2, with 9 nucleotides matching TRBD1. The CDR3 runs to 13 residues. Germline V gene lookup returns CDR1 MNHNS and CDR2 SASEGT. For the CDR3, the DNA is TGTGCCAGCAGGAAGCCGGGACAGGGACTACAGTCCTTC. Amino acids: CASRKPGQGLQSF.

This clone appeared once. CDR3 bases: TGTGCCAGCAAAAGGGGGCACTCCTACGAGCAGTACTTC. Protein sequence: CASKRGHSYEQYF. The chain is built from TRBV2 and TRBJ2-7, with 7 bases matching TRBD1. CDR1 and CDR2 from the germline V gene are SNHLY and FYNNEI. The CDR3 length is 13 residues. V shed 7 bases, J shed 0 bases, and the junction held 3 bases outside the gene matches.

V and J are TRBV27 and TRBJ2-7; tentative D call: TRBD2 (6 bases). Trimming stripped 6 bases from V and 3 bases from J, with 9 bases between. The V gene's germline CDR1 is MNHEY and CDR2 SMNVEV (reference sequence). The CDR3 loop spans 12 amino acids. This CDR3 is CASRSGLYEQYF. The CDR3 nucleotides read TGTGCCAGCAGATCGGGACTCTACGAGCAGTACTTC.

The chain carries TRBV18 and TRBJ1-3; no clear D gene. The CDR3 totals 13 residues. The V and J ends lost 2 bases and 6 bases respectively, with 8 bases between them. In germline, CDR1 is KGHSH, CDR2 LQKENI. The CDR3 here is CASSPGDLNTIYF. Here the CDR3 DNA reads TGTGCCAGCTCACCAGGCGACTTAAACACCATATATTTT.

The chain carries TRBV18 and TRBJ1-1; TRBD1 matches 7 bases. Trimming at V came to 6 bases and at J to 1 base, leaving 5 bases not matched to a gene. This CDR3 contains 14 residues. Germline V CDR1 and CDR2: KGHSH, LQKENI. CDR3 region: CASSPDRANTEAFF. The CDR3 DNA is TGTGCCAGCTCCCCAGACAGGGCGAACACTGAAGCTTTCTTT. The full variable domain, completed using reference TRBV18 and TRBJ1-1, is NAGVMQNPRHLVRRRGQEARLRCSPMKGHSHVYWYRQLPEEGLKFMVYLQKENIIDESGMPKERFSAEFPKEGPSILRIQQVVRGDSAAYFCASSPDRANTEAFFGQGTRLTVV.

V is TRBV7-2 and J is TRBJ2-2; unclear D gene. This CDR3 is built from 13 residues. Germline V CDR1 and CDR2: SGHTA, FQGNSA. The germline V and J ends were trimmed by 5 bases and 7 bases, with 11 bases remaining between them. CDR3 bases: TGTGCCAGCAGCCCCTTTGGGTACGGGGAGCTGTTTTTT. The encoded protein is CASSPFGYGELFF.

CDR3 sequence: CASSLASTKADTQYF. The CDR3 DNA sequence: TGTGCCAGCAGCTTAGCAAGTACGAAGGCAGATACGCAGTATTTT. The V gene is TRBV7-6, the J gene TRBJ2-3; D unresolved. There are 15 residues in the CDR3. The germline gives CDR1 SGHVS, CDR2 FNYEAQ. V lost 0 bases, J lost 4 bases, and 11 bases lay in between.